The 24 T cell receptor beta chains in this list originate from one sample, sequenced in a study of CD8+ T cells in alopecia areata. Once RNA had been extracted, it was reverse transcribed into cDNA to act as the sequencing template. The method was immunoSEQ multiplex PCR; TCRdb's version includes in-frame clones alone and lacks a portion of them. Here the sample spans 120,000 or so clones, roughly 66% being singletons. Sequenced input: CD4+ T cells sorted from blood. The receptors were gathered from a human donor in good health.

The J gene is TRBJ2-3, the V gene TRBV15, with D perhaps TRBD2 (5 bases). Trimming removed 5 bases from V and 5 bases from J, with 17 bases in between. The V gene's germline CDR1 is LNHNV and CDR2 YYDKDF (reference sequence). The CDR3 loop spans 15 amino acids. CDR3 nucleotide sequence: TGTGCCACCAGCCCCGACGGAGGTAGGCGAGATACGCAGTATTTT. This gives the protein CATSPDGGRRDTQYF.

The chain joins TRBV5-1 to TRBJ1-2, with D perhaps TRBD1 (5 bases). Deletions cut 9 bases from V and 6 bases from J, with 21 bases between. Germline V lookup: CDR1 SGHRS, CDR2 YFSETQ. This CDR3 spans 14 amino acids. CDR3 bases: TGCGCCACCACCCAAGATGAGGGGCTTGATGGCTACACCTTC. It is translated as CATTQDEGLDGYTF.

In its sample, this clone was seen a few times. The J gene is TRBJ1-1, the V gene TRBV10-1; D is unresolved. The CDR3 length is 13 residues. CDR1 WNHNN and CDR2 SYGVQD come from the germline V gene (reference sequence). V was pared by 6 bases and J by 0 bases, with 8 bases between. The DNA of the CDR3 is TGCGCCAGCAGATTGAACATGAACACTGAAGCTTTCTTT. Translating gives CASRLNMNTEAFF.

The chain combines TRBV30 with TRBJ2-2; the D is unclear. V shed 3 bases and J shed 2 bases, with 16 bases lying between them. The CDR3 consists of 16 residues. CDR1 is GTSNPN and CDR2 is SVGIG in the germline V gene (reference sequence). CDR3 nucleotides: TGTGCCTGGAGAGCCCCCGACAAGCCCAACACCGGGGAGCTGTTTTTT. Protein product: CAWRAPDKPNTGELFF. The variable domain in full, with the rest retrieved from reference TRBV30 and TRBJ2-2, is SQTIHQWPATLVQPVGSPLSLECTVEGTSNPNLYWYRQAAGRGLQLLFYSVGIGQISSEVPQNLSASRPQDRQFILSSKKLLLSDSGFYLCAWRAPDKPNTGELFFGEGSRLTVL.

The chain recombines TRBV30 with TRBJ2-7, with D perhaps matching TRBD2 (6 bases). The V gene lost 8 bases and the J gene lost 1 base, with 15 bases spanning the gap. CDR3 length: 13 residues. Germline V gene lookup returns CDR1 GTSNPN and CDR2 SVGIG (reference sequence). This chain's CDR3 is CAAHGLYSYEQYF. In nucleotides, the CDR3 is TGTGCCGCCCATGGACTATATTCCTACGAGCAGTACTTC.

The CDR3 DNA reads TGTGCCAGCAGCTTAGTACCGGGAGACTCCTACGAGCAGTACTTC. This codes for CASSLVPGDSYEQYF. The chain combines TRBV7-9 with TRBJ2-7, with TRBD2 as a possible D gene (6 bases). The germline V and J ends were trimmed by 1 base and 0 bases, with 10 bases remaining between them. The CDR3 runs 15 residues. Germline V gene lookup returns CDR1 SEHNR and CDR2 FQNEAQ (reference sequence).

The rearrangement joins TRBV27 to TRBJ2-1, with 9 bases aligning to TRBD1. Germline-derived CDR1 and CDR2 are MNHEY and SMNVEV (reference sequence). The CDR3 has 14 residues. V was pared by 7 bases and J by 4 bases, with 5 bases of the junction left unmatched. DNA of the CDR3: TGTGCCAGCACCAGGACAGGGGCGTACAATGAGCAGTTCTTC. Protein: CASTRTGAYNEQFF.

This clone was picked up a small number of times. This rearrangement joins TRBV6-1 to TRBJ1-1; 8 bases fit TRBD1. Trimming removed 6 bases from V and 5 bases from J; junction bases left unmatched: 8. The CDR3 consists of 14 residues. From germline, CDR1 is MNHNS and CDR2 SASEGT. CDR3 loop: CASRTTGGWTEAFF. The CDR3 DNA is TGTGCCAGCAGAACAACAGGGGGATGGACTGAAGCTTTCTTT.

This clone was picked up a small number of times. The chain combines TRBV7-3 with TRBJ2-6; D call uncertain. V was shortened by 3 bases and J by 3 bases, with 6 bases between the two germline ends. Per the germline V gene, CDR1 is SGHTA and CDR2 is FQGTGA. The CDR3 runs to 14 residues. CDR3 coding DNA: TGTGCCAGCAGCTTTGGTGGTGGGGCCAACGTCCTGACTTTC. Translation gives CASSFGGGANVLTF.

This clone was recorded a few times. The chain uses TRBV5-1 and TRBJ1-6; D is unresolved. The CDR3 is 14 amino acids. In germline, CDR1 is SGHRS, CDR2 YFSETQ. V dropped 2 bases and J dropped 8 bases, with 11 bases sitting between them. The DNA for the CDR3 is TGCGCCAGCAGCTTATCGGGTGGGGATTCACCCCTCCACTTT. It translates to CASSLSGGDSPLHF.

The J gene is TRBJ1-2, the V gene TRBV2; no clear D gene. The CDR3 is 11 amino acids. V shed 7 bases and J shed 8 bases, with 11 bases lying between them. Germline V gene data show CDR1 as SNHLY and CDR2 as FYNNEI. The CDR3 region is CASKDSGGYTF. In DNA form, the CDR3 reads TGTGCCAGCAAGGACTCCGGGGGCTACACCTTC.

This clone was counted only a few times. The V and J genes are TRBV7-9 and TRBJ1-1; 9 bases are shared with TRBD1. Germline lookup yields CDR1 SEHNR and CDR2 FQNEAQ (reference sequence). The CDR3 contains 14 residues. V shed 7 bases, J shed 5 bases, and the junction held 8 bases outside the gene matches. CDR3 amino acids: CASTQGTGNTEAFF. The CDR3 DNA is TGTGCCAGCACCCAAGGGACAGGGAATACTGAAGCTTTCTTT.

This clone is a singleton in its sample. V gene TRBV30 combines with J gene TRBJ2-2; no clear D. The CDR3 is 12 residues long. Germline V gives CDR1 GTSNPN, CDR2 SVGIG (reference sequence). V was clipped by 3 bases and J by 7 bases, with 9 bases between them. The CDR3 sequence: CAWSLEDGELFF. CDR3 DNA: TGTGCCTGGAGCCTCGAAGACGGGGAGCTGTTTTTT.

This chain connects TRBV5-1 to TRBJ2-2, with 10 nucleotides matching TRBD1. CDR3 length: 15 amino acids. The V gene's germline CDR1 is SGHRS and CDR2 YFSETQ. V trimming: 4 bases; J trimming: 3 bases; junction bases outside the gene matches: 3. The CDR3 protein is CASSRGTGDTGELFF. The CDR3 DNA follows: TGCGCCAGCAGCCGAGGGACAGGGGACACCGGGGAGCTGTTTTTT.

The chain links TRBV6-5 to TRBJ2-3; 8 positions match TRBD1. The CDR3 is 14 amino acids. Trimming took 6 bases from V and 10 from J; bases not matched to a gene: 12. Germline V CDR1 and CDR2: MNHEY, SVGAGI. This chain's CDR3 is CASRSGTGTASQYF. Written as DNA, the CDR3 is TGTGCCAGCAGGTCCGGGACAGGCACGGCATCGCAGTATTTT.

The chain employs TRBV5-1 and TRBJ2-2; 10 bases are shared with TRBD2. Per germline, CDR1 SGHRS and CDR2 YFSETQ. There are 16 residues in the CDR3. The junction had 8 bases not matched to a gene; V was cut back by 4 bases and J by 5 bases. The CDR3 region has the DNA TGCGCCAGCAGCCTCCGGACTAGCGGTGGAACCGGGGAGCTGTTTTTT. It codes for CASSLRTSGGTGELFF.

This clone appeared once. This chain uses TRBV29-1 with TRBJ1-2; the match to TRBD1 covers 7 bases. The CDR3 consists of 11 residues. CDR1 and CDR2 from the germline V gene are SQVTM and ANQGSEA. Here the CDR3 reads CSYRGTDGYTF. DNA of the CDR3: TGCAGTTACAGGGGAACGGATGGCTACACCTTC.

As DNA, the CDR3 is TGTGCCACCAGCGGGGCTAGCGCCTACAATGAGCAGTTCTTC. It encodes CATSGASAYNEQFF. The chain has TRBV15 and TRBJ2-1; a weak D match, TRBD2 (6 bases). Germline V gives CDR1 LNHNV, CDR2 YYDKDF (reference sequence). This CDR3 is built from 14 residues. The V and J ends lost 5 bases and 2 bases respectively, with 10 bases between them. Full variable domain (outside the CDR3, taken from reference TRBV15 and TRBJ2-1): DAMVIQNPRYQVTQFGKPVTLSCSQTLNHNVMYWYQQKSSQAPKLLFHYYDKDFNNEADTPDNFQSRRPNTSFCFLDIRSPGLGDTAMYLCATSGASAYNEQFFGPGTRLTVL.

The table lists this clone with a few counts. This rearrangement joins TRBV13 to TRBJ2-5; D is unresolved. The germline V gene encodes CDR1 PRHDT and CDR2 FYEKMQ (reference sequence). The CDR3 is 12 residues long. Trimming pared 2 bases from V and 4 bases from J, leaving 5 bases between. CDR3 amino acids: CASSLTRETQYF. The DNA for the CDR3 is TGTGCCAGCAGCTTAACCAGAGAGACCCAGTACTTC.

The chain recombines TRBV11-2 with TRBJ2-1; 7 bases line up with TRBD1. The V gene end was trimmed by 7 bases and the J gene end by 6 bases; junction bases not matched to a gene: 12. From germline, CDR1 is SGHAT and CDR2 FQNNGV. The CDR3 is 15 residues long. The CDR3 sequence: CASINRDRGSNEQFF. The CDR3 DNA reads TGTGCCAGCATCAATAGGGACAGAGGATCCAATGAGCAGTTCTTC.

This clone came up a few times. The chain recombines TRBV30 with TRBJ2-1, with D perhaps matching TRBD1 (5 bases). The V gene lost 2 bases and the J gene lost 8 bases, with 16 bases spanning the gap. Germline V CDR1 and CDR2: GTSNPN, SVGIG (reference sequence). The CDR3 totals 14 residues. CDR3 coding DNA: TGTGCCTGGAGTTCCTCCCCAGGGAACGATGAGCAGTTCTTC. It is translated as CAWSSSPGNDEQFF.

A remark on this clone: This specimen includes other DNA sequences encoding the same CDR3. The chain employs TRBV29-1 and TRBJ1-1; a weak D match, TRBD1 (5 bases). In germline, CDR1 is SQVTM, CDR2 ANQGSEA. The germline V and J ends were trimmed by 4 bases and 0 bases, with 9 bases remaining between them. The CDR3 is 13 amino acids. CDR3 coding DNA: TGCAGCGTTGGGGGCGGACTGAACACTGAAGCTTTCTTT. It codes for CSVGGGLNTEAFF.

The rearrangement links TRBV5-1 to TRBJ2-5, with a weak D call TRBD2 (6 bases). Trimming removed 1 base from V and 1 base from J, with 11 bases in between. This CDR3 contains 15 residues. Per the germline V gene, CDR1 is SGHRS and CDR2 is YFSETQ. The CDR3 is CASSLSRGSQETQYF. The CDR3 DNA is TGCGCCAGCAGCTTGAGTCGGGGGAGCCAAGAGACCCAGTACTTC.

This clone has just a few counts. The V call is TRBV5-4, the J call TRBJ2-2, with D perhaps matching TRBD1 (6 bases). The CDR3 covers 14 residues. Germline CDR1 SGHNT, CDR2 YYREEE (reference sequence). The V gene lost 4 bases and the J gene lost 1 base, with 8 bases spanning the gap. This CDR3 is CASSGGQNTGELFF. CDR3 nucleotides: TGTGCCAGCAGCGGGGGACAGAACACCGGGGAGCTGTTTTTT.